This T cell receptor (beta chain) comes out of a study of Tregs in tolerant kidney transplant recipients. Overall study findings and caveats: This study did not directly address biological reproducibility. Few patients were studied, so findings need validation in larger groups.

With regard to this clone: As yet, its antigen is unknown.

Germline loops: CDR1 MGHRA, CDR2 YSYEKL. V was trimmed by 0 bases and J by 6 bases, leaving 25 bases between them. This CDR3 is built from 19 residues. Unstimulated Tregs (CD4+CD25+CD127-) and CD4+CD25- non-Tregs were sorted from PBMCs. TCRdb's copy holds only in-frame clones and misses some; the assay was immunoSEQ multiplex PCR. The table has some 16,000 clones, over 85% seen once. The V and J genes are TRBV4-1 and TRBJ2-3; the D gene could be TRBD1 or TRBD2 (6 bases each). This TCR derives from a human donor in good health. The sequenced material came from CD8+ T cells from blood. The CDR3 nucleotides are TGCGCCAGCAGCCAAGATCGCGTCGGAACGGGGGCGACGTCGGATACGCAGTATTTT. Its protein is CASSQDRVGTGATSDTQYF.